Listed below are T cell receptor beta chains from one sample, sequenced in a study of T cell repertoires in cytomegalovirus infection. Via MiXCR, TCRdb re-called the reads, giving one row per CDR3 protein. The sample records under 800,000 distinct CDR3 sequences, 20% to 25% being singletons. The sequenced material came from CD8+ T cells from PBMCs. These receptor sequences come from a human donor in good health (CMV status not recorded). Some clones in this sample may be carry-over from other donors' samples. The CDR3 runs from the conserved cysteine through the conserved F or W. The order of the fields is J gene, V gene, CDR3 protein.

>TRBJ1-1|TRBV6-6
CASSYLGRATEAFF
>TRBJ2-5|TRBV27
CASSLSDRGRLETQYF
>TRBJ1-3|TRBV6-5
CASSLLAGESGNTIYF
>TRBJ1-1|TRBV27
CASSPGGIATEAFF
>TRBJ1-5|TRBV28
CASSHGAVQPQHF
>TRBJ2-7|TRBV4-1
CASSQDSGGEDEQYF
>TRBJ1-6|TRBV7-9
CASSLNNSPLHF
>TRBJ2-7|TRBV6-6
CASSYSTGGSSYEQYF
>TRBJ1-1|TRBV7-2
CASSLKVNTEAFF
>TRBJ2-5|TRBV7-7
CASSLESRRETQYF
>TRBJ1-2|TRBV29-1
CSAHPGTSYGYTF
>TRBJ1-4|TRBV29-1
CSVDMGQGHEKLFF
>TRBJ2-2|TRBV2
CASSSSRDSNTGELFF
>TRBJ2-3|TRBV2
CASLRTIEYF
>TRBJ2-1|TRBV29-1
CSVPTWGSPGGEQFF
>TRBJ2-1|TRBV10-3
CAISANNEQFF
>TRBJ2-1|TRBV25-1
CASSLSIGSSYNEQFF
>TRBJ1-5|TRBV11-3
CASSFGKKGNQPQHF
>TRBJ2-1|TRBV19
CASSITGTEYNEQFF
>TRBJ2-3|TRBV29-1
CSVSTIGTDTQYF
>TRBJ2-1|TRBV6-6
CASSLTEPSSYNEQFF
>TRBJ1-1|TRBV12-3/TRBV12-4
CASSLQGSTEAFF
>TRBJ1-1|TRBV29-1
CSVGSEAEAFF
>TRBJ1-2|TRBV20-1
CSASLLDKPSDGYTF
>TRBJ2-1|TRBV5-5
CASIMGGGAYNEQFF
>TRBJ1-2|TRBV4-3
CASSQEGGGSYGYTF
>TRBJ2-7|TRBV7-6
CASSWGGTPSYEQYF
>TRBJ2-7|TRBV7-9
CASSQGRERGSYEQYF
>TRBJ2-7|TRBV29-1
CSVGIQRGDEQYF
>TRBJ1-5|TRBV24-1
CATSDLRSGDNQPQHF
>TRBJ2-2|TRBV19
CASSSRLAGPGELFF
>TRBJ1-2|TRBV7-8
CASSQGQRSYGYTF
>TRBJ1-1|TRBV5-6
CASSRGFWVFF
>TRBJ2-2|TRBV15
CATSREDRGMFAGELFF
>TRBJ2-1|TRBV7-9
CAAAASSEQFF
>TRBJ2-3|TRBV9
CASSVEGSGGSTDTQYF
>TRBJ2-3|TRBV4-2
CASSQDPASGGRSTDTQYF
>TRBJ1-1|TRBV7-9
CASRYQGEAFF
>TRBJ2-2|TRBV6-5
CASSPGLASGELFF
>TRBJ1-6|TRBV7-2
CASSLGEAPIIHPLHF
>TRBJ2-5|TRBV2
CAIQGRTQYF
>TRBJ2-3|TRBV7-3
CASSPRGAPPTDTQYF
>TRBJ2-7|TRBV7-6
CASSFRGNVQYF
>TRBJ1-2|TRBV2
CASRYRGYTF
>TRBJ2-3|TRBV10-3
CAIRDKRGAEDTQYF
>TRBJ2-2|TRBV20-1
CSARVPLTVQGALNPNTGELFF
>TRBJ1-2|TRBV7-9
CASSLRDIRKWDGYTF